Following are 10 T cell receptor beta chains from one sample sequenced in a study of blood T cell repertoires in COVID-19. Data came from immunoSEQ multiplex PCR; TCRdb stores just in-frame clones and leaves some out. This sample carries over 250,000 clones, approximately 90% of them seen once, and the ten largest clones take 6% to 8%. Sequencing used peripheral blood. Receptor source: a woman in her forties or fifties with COVID-19, enrolled during active disease.

This chain links TRBV15 with TRBJ1-5; 11 nucleotides line up with TRBD1. After removal of 2 bases from V and 6 bases from J, the junction contained 12 bases not matched to a gene. The CDR3 contains 18 residues. The germline gives CDR1 LNHNV, CDR2 YYDKDF (reference sequence). As DNA, the CDR3 is TGTGCCACCAGCAGATCTCGGCTCGGACAGGGGGCAGTTCAGCCCCAGCATTTT. Translation gives CATSRSRLGQGAVQPQHF.

The CDR3 DNA is TGCGCCAGCAGCTTGTATCCAGGCTACAGGGAAGAGACCCAGTACTTC. Residues: CASSLYPGYREETQYF. The chain carries TRBV5-1 and TRBJ2-5, with a weak D call TRBD1 (6 bases). From germline, CDR1 is SGHRS and CDR2 YFSETQ. Trimming left V 1 base short and J 3 bases short, with 16 bases between. The length of the CDR3 is 16 residues.

This clone was picked up one time. This chain joins TRBV7-8 and TRBJ1-1; D is uncertain. This CDR3 spans 16 amino acids. Between the trimmed V and J ends, which lost 2 bases and 1 base, there was a span of 14 bases. The germline V gene encodes CDR1 SGHVS and CDR2 FQNEAQ. The CDR3 bases are TGTGCCAGCAGCTTACCGCATGAAACTAAGAACACTGAAGCTTTCTTT. Its protein is CASSLPHETKNTEAFF.

The sample holds one count of this clone. The chain is built from TRBV6-5 and TRBJ1-5, with TRBD1 matching 8 bases. CDR3 size: 14 residues. Trimming cost V 6 bases and J 4 bases; bases outside gene matches: 5. Germline CDR1 MNHEY, CDR2 SVGAGI. CDR3 nucleotide sequence: TGTGCCAGCAGGAGACAGGGGCGTAATCAGCCCCAGCATTTT. Translating it yields CASRRQGRNQPQHF.

This clone showed up just once. This chain uses TRBV18 with TRBJ2-7; 7 bases are a match to TRBD2. The CDR3 is 15 residues long. CDR1 and CDR2 from the germline V gene are KGHSH and LQKENI. V shed 4 bases and J 3 bases; nucleotides not matched to a gene: 9. CDR3 loop: CASSLVASGNYEQYF. CDR3 DNA sequence: TGTGCCAGCTCACTAGTTGCTAGCGGAAACTACGAGCAGTACTTC.

The chain employs TRBV4-1 and TRBJ2-2, with TRBD2 identical over 14 bases. Germline CDR1 reads MGHRA; CDR2 reads YSYEKL. This CDR3 is built from 22 residues. V lost 3 bases, J lost 2 bases, and 17 bases stayed unmatched. The CDR3: CASSHQKGGTSGSKCNTGELFF. The CDR3 DNA reads TGCGCCAGCAGCCATCAGAAGGGGGGGACTAGCGGGAGTAAATGCAACACCGGGGAGCTGTTTTTT.

This clone was recorded only once. The gene calls are TRBV7-9 and TRBJ2-7; the match to TRBD1 covers 7 bases. The J segment lost 0 bases and the V segment lost 6 bases, leaving 5 bases of the junction unmatched. Germline lookup yields CDR1 SEHNR and CDR2 FQNEAQ (reference sequence). The CDR3 has 14 residues. Here the CDR3 DNA reads TGTGCCAGCAGTGGACAGGCCAGCTCCTACGAGCAGTACTTC. This gives the protein CASSGQASSYEQYF.

The rearrangement uses TRBV6-5 and TRBJ1-2; unclear D gene. CDR1 and CDR2 (germline): MNHEY, SVGAGI. The length of the CDR3 is 15 residues. Between the trimmed V and J ends, which lost 6 bases and 0 bases, there was a span of 14 bases. The CDR3 reads CASSREAKPNYGYTF. In DNA form, the CDR3 reads TGTGCCAGCAGCCGAGAAGCTAAACCTAACTATGGCTACACCTTC.

The chain combines TRBV11-2 with TRBJ1-1, with D possibly matching TRBD1 (5 bases). Trimming removed 2 bases from V and 1 base from J, with 14 bases in between. This CDR3 spans 16 amino acids. Germline CDR1 and CDR2: SGHAT and FQNNGV. CDR3 in DNA: TGTGCCAGCAGCTTAACGTTAGCAGGACAGAACACTGAAGCTTTCTTT. It codes for CASSLTLAGQNTEAFF.

This clone was observed a handful of times. J is TRBJ1-1 and V is TRBV19, with TRBD1 as a possible D gene (6 bases). The germline CDR1 and CDR2 sequences are LNHDA and SQIVND (reference sequence). The CDR3 contains 12 residues. Trimming took off 8 bases at V and 7 bases at J, with 14 bases between the two ends. DNA of the CDR3: TGTGCCAGTGAACAGGGATTTGGTGAAGCTTTCTTT. This sequence encodes CASEQGFGEAFF.